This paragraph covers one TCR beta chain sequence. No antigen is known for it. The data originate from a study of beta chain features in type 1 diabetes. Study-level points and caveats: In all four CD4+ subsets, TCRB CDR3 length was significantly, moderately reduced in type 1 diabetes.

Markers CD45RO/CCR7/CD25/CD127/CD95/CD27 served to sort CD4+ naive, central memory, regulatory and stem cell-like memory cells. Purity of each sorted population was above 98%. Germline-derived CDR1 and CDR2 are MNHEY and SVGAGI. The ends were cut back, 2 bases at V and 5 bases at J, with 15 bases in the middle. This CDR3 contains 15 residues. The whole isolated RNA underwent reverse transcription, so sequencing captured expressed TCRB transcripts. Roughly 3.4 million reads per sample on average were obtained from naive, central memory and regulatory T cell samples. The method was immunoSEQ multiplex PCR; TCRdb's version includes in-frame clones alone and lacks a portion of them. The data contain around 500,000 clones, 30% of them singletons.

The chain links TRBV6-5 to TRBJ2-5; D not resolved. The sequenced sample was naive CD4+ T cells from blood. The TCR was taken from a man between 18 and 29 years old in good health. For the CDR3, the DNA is TGTGCCAGCAGTTACAGCAGCCACGAAGGGGAGACCCAGTACTTC. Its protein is CASSYSSHEGETQYF.